These 12 T cell receptor beta chains were all obtained from the same sample, sequenced in a study of shared clonotypes between healthy human individuals. TCRdb's table, derived via immunoSEQ multiplex PCR, lists solely in-frame clones and lacks some. Altogether under 600,000 clones are present, 95% to 96% being singletons, with the ten largest covering approximately 0.06%. Input material: naive CD4+ T cells sorted from blood. Subset of the sample: CD45RA+ positively selected. The receptor source for this set is a woman aged 30 to 39 in good health.

This chain links TRBV10-1 with TRBJ1-1; no definite D call. The CDR3 loop spans 12 amino acids. Trimming shortened V by 6 bases and J by 1 base, and 6 bases separated the two germline ends. Germline V gene sequence: CDR1 WNHNN, CDR2 SYGVQD (reference sequence). The CDR3 protein is CASSSGNTEAFF. CDR3 nucleotides: TGCGCCAGCAGCTCCGGGAACACTGAAGCTTTCTTT.

The CDR3 DNA follows: TGTGCCAGCAGCCGACAGATTGTCGGGACCTACGAGCAGTACTTC. This codes for CASSRQIVGTYEQYF. The chain couples TRBV11-1 to TRBJ2-7, with D perhaps given as TRBD1 or TRBD2 (5 bases each). Germline V gene lookup returns CDR1 SGHAT and CDR2 FQDESV (reference sequence). The CDR3 runs to 15 residues. Between the trimmed V and J ends, which lost 5 bases and 2 bases, there was a span of 16 bases.

The chain recombines TRBV21-1 with TRBJ1-3; whether TRBD1, the table's D call, matches the DNA was not checked. TRBV21-1 is noted as a pseudogene. The length of the CDR3 is 18 residues. This chain's CDR3 is CASSTGQGAKSSGNTIYF. In DNA, the CDR3 is TGTGCCAGCAGCACCGGACAGGGGGCTAAATCTTCTGGAAACACCATATATTTT.

This rearrangement joins TRBV5-4 to TRBJ1-4, with D maybe TRBD1 (6 bases). This CDR3 is built from 15 residues. V was trimmed by 4 bases and J by 1 base, leaving 11 bases between them. The germline V gene has CDR1 SGHNT and CDR2 YYREEE (reference sequence). CDR3 nucleotide sequence: TGTGCCAGCAGCGCTTACAGGGAAACTAATGAAAAACTGTTTTTT. Protein product: CASSAYRETNEKLFF.

The chain joins TRBV2 to TRBJ2-1; 9 bases match TRBD2. CDR3 size: 15 residues. The trim removed 9 bases at V and 2 bases at J, leaving 8 bases unmatched. The germline V gene encodes CDR1 SNHLY and CDR2 FYNNEI. CDR3 DNA sequence: TGTGCCAGAGCGATTAGCGGGAGTCCCTACAATGAGCAGTTCTTC. Translated, it gives CARAISGSPYNEQFF.

The CDR3 region is CASRLGQNNEKLFF. For the CDR3, the DNA is TGTGCCAGCAGGTTGGGACAGAATAATGAAAAACTGTTTTTT. This chain uses TRBV11-2 with TRBJ1-4; the match to TRBD1 covers 7 bases. The CDR3 runs 14 residues. Germline V gene lookup returns CDR1 SGHAT and CDR2 FQNNGV. Trimming at V came to 6 bases and at J to 4 bases, leaving 5 bases not matched to a gene.

The chain has TRBV27 and TRBJ2-1, with D uncertain. The germline gives CDR1 MNHEY, CDR2 SMNVEV (reference sequence). This CDR3 region has 13 residues. The V end lost 8 bases, the J end lost 4 bases, and 12 bases lay between the germline ends. CDR3: CASARLRYNEQFF. As DNA, the CDR3 is TGTGCCAGCGCCAGACTCAGGTACAATGAGCAGTTCTTC.

The sample holds one count of this clone. The chain uses TRBV5-1 and TRBJ2-5; 9 nucleotides align to TRBD2. CDR3 length equals 15 residues. Germline loops: CDR1 SGHRS, CDR2 YFSETQ. The ends lost 5 bases at V and 2 bases at J; junction bases unmatched: 7. The CDR3 coding sequence is TGCGCCAGCAGTTTGACTAGCGGATTTCAAGAGACCCAGTACTTC. It yields the protein CASSLTSGFQETQYF.

The genes are TRBV5-1 and TRBJ2-3; TRBD2 agrees at 8 bases. After removal of 3 bases from V and 1 base from J, the junction contained 4 bases not matched to a gene. Germline V gives CDR1 SGHRS, CDR2 YFSETQ. The CDR3 spans 15 residues. CDR3 amino acids: CASSSREAGTDTQYF. Written as DNA, the CDR3 is TGCGCCAGCAGCTCGCGGGAGGCAGGCACAGATACGCAGTATTTT.

The genes are TRBV29-1 and TRBJ2-7; TRBD1 agrees at 7 bases. The CDR3 contains 12 residues. The trim removed 7 bases at V and 5 bases at J, leaving 8 bases unmatched. The germline CDR1 and CDR2 sequences are SQVTM and ANQGSEA. Here the CDR3 DNA reads TGCAGCGACTCTAACAGGGGTCACGAGCAGTACTTC. It yields the protein CSDSNRGHEQYF.

This rearrangement joins TRBV5-6 to TRBJ1-1; 7 nucleotides align to TRBD1. V was clipped by 3 bases and J by 10 bases; unmatched bases: 9. CDR3 length: 13 amino acids. Germline CDR1 reads SGHDT; CDR2 reads YYEEEE. The CDR3 is CASSSQGGMRAFF. CDR3 nucleotide sequence: TGTGCCAGCAGCTCCCAGGGGGGCATGAGAGCTTTCTTT.

This chain uses TRBV28 with TRBJ2-1, with 12 bases that match TRBD2. The CDR3 is made up of 17 amino acids. CDR1 is MDHEN and CDR2 is SYDVKM in the germline V gene. The junction had 18 bases not matched to a gene; V was cut back by 6 bases and J by 12 bases. The CDR3 DNA is TGTGCCAGCAGCGCTCAATTTCAGACTAGCGGGAGAAAAGGGCAGTTCTTC. Translated, it gives CASSAQFQTSGRKGQFF.